A selection of T cell receptor beta chains follows, all from one sample in a study of post-analysis software for immune sequencing data. From the PCR reads, TCRdb called clonotypes with MiXCR, one entry per CDR3 protein. Of roughly 430,000 distinct CDR3 sequences listed, 30% to 45% are singletons. The source material was blood. The receptors shown here come from a girl aged 2-10 years with multiple sclerosis. Both conserved end residues are part of each CDR3. The order of the fields is J gene, D gene, clone size, V gene, CDR3 DNA, CDR3 protein. A D gene is named only where the DNA matches it firmly. Size values are once, few and many counts, or a class for expanded clones, and some rows have none.

TRBJ2-5	.	.	TRBV29-1	TGCAGCGCCGAGGGGCCCTACCAAGAGACCCAGTACTTC	CSAEGPYQETQYF
TRBJ2-5	TRBD2	.	TRBV6-6	TGTGCCAGCCTGGGAGGGGATAGCGGGGGACAAGAGACCCAGTACTTC	CASLGGDSGGQETQYF
TRBJ2-7	.	few	TRBV27	TGTGCCAGCAGTTGGATGGGGGGTACTGAGCAGTACTTC	CASSWMGGTEQYF
TRBJ1-4	.	.	TRBV5-5	TGTGCCAGCAGCTTGGCTATGCAGGGCCCTAATGAAAAACTGTTTTTT	CASSLAMQGPNEKLFF
TRBJ2-1	.	.	TRBV6-2/TRBV6-3	TGTGCCAGCAGTTACAAACGGACGTCCGATGAGCAGTTCTTC	CASSYKRTSDEQFF
TRBJ1-2	TRBD1	.	TRBV28	TGTGCCAGCAGCCAAAGGACAGGGGCGAACTATGGCTACACCTTC	CASSQRTGANYGYTF
TRBJ2-4	.	.	TRBV20-1	TGCAGTGCTTCTGCCGGAGCCAAAAACATTCAGTACTTC	CSASAGAKNIQYF
TRBJ2-1	.	.	TRBV5-1	TGCGCCAGCAGCTTTGTCAGGGCCTCCTACGAGCAGTTCTTC	CASSFVRASYEQFF
TRBJ2-7	.	.	TRBV27	TGTGCCAGCAGTTTATACTCATGGGACTACGAGCAGTACTTC	CASSLYSWDYEQYF
TRBJ2-7	TRBD1	.	TRBV5-1	TGCGCCAGCAGCTTTGGACAGGTCGGGGACGAGCAGTACTTC	CASSFGQVGDEQYF
TRBJ1-6	.	.	TRBV5-1	TGCGCCAGCAGCTTGGCCTCGGGCAGGAGCTTGTCACCCCTCCACTTT	CASSLASGRSLSPLHF
TRBJ2-7	.	.	TRBV12-3/TRBV12-4	TGTGCCAGCAGTTCCCTCGATCGCTTAGCCTACGAGCAGTACTTC	CASSSLDRLAYEQYF
TRBJ1-5	.	once	TRBV24-1	TGTGCCACCAGTGACGCAGGGAATCAGCCCCAGCATTTT	CATSDAGNQPQHF
TRBJ2-3	.	.	TRBV6-5	TGTGCCAGCAGTTACTCGGGACGCTACACAGATACGCAGTATTTT	CASSYSGRYTDTQYF
TRBJ1-2	.	few	TRBV12-3/TRBV12-4	TGTGCCAGCAGTTTGTCGGGAGAGGGTATCCATGGCTACACCTTC	CASSLSGEGIHGYTF
TRBJ2-7	.	.	TRBV29-1	TGCAGCGTTCTAGGTGACAGGCTCTACGAGCAGTACTTC	CSVLGDRLYEQYF
TRBJ2-7	TRBD2	.	TRBV29-1	TGCAGCGTTGGTAGCGGGAGGGCCAATGAGCAGTACTTC	CSVGSGRANEQYF
TRBJ1-2	.	few	TRBV5-1	TGCGCCAGCAGCTTAGAAGAGGGCAACTATGGCTACACCTTC	CASSLEEGNYGYTF
TRBJ2-3	.	.	TRBV18	TGTGCCAGCTCACCACCGATCAGCACAGATACGCAGTATTTT	CASSPPISTDTQYF
TRBJ2-7	.	many	TRBV5-6	TGTGCCAGCAGCTTTCCGGGTTTCGAGGGGTCCTACGAGCAGTACTTC	CASSFPGFEGSYEQYF
TRBJ1-2	.	.	TRBV3-1	TGTGCCAGCAGCCGCGCGGGGGAGAACTATGGCTACACCTTC	CASSRAGENYGYTF
TRBJ2-7	TRBD2	.	TRBV28	TGTGCCAGCAGTTTATTAACTAGCGGGACCTCCTACGAGCAGTACTTC	CASSLLTSGTSYEQYF
TRBJ1-2	.	.	TRBV28	TGTGCCAGCAGTCCAATTGCCGGAGGCTACACCTTC	CASSPIAGGYTF
TRBJ1-1	.	.	TRBV13	TGTGCCAGCAGCTTAGGTATAACAGGGAAAGCTTTCTTT	CASSLGITGKAFF
TRBJ1-5	TRBD1	few	TRBV15	TGTGCCACCAGCAGAGATGTGACAGGGGCACAGCCCCAGCATTTT	CATSRDVTGAQPQHF
TRBJ2-3	TRBD1	few	TRBV11-2	TGTGCCAGCAGCCAGACAGGGGCCCGCGCGTATTTT	CASSQTGARAYF
TRBJ1-5	.	.	TRBV12-3/TRBV12-4	TGTGCCAGCAGTTTTTCGGAAAGTCAGCCCCAGCATTTT	CASSFSESQPQHF
TRBJ2-5	TRBD1	.	TRBV4-1	TGCGCCAGCAGCCAAGCCCCGGGACAGGGGGCGATTAGTCAAGAGACCCAGTACTTC	CASSQAPGQGAISQETQYF
TRBJ2-6	.	few	TRBV27	TGTGCCAGCAGTTACAGGAGAACCTCTGGGGCCAACGTCCTGACTTTC	CASSYRRTSGANVLTF
TRBJ2-7	TRBD1	.	TRBV29-1	TGCAGCGTTGTCACAGGGGCCAAGAGCTCCTACGAGCAGTACTTC	CSVVTGAKSSYEQYF
TRBJ2-7	TRBD1	.	TRBV20-1	TGCAGTGCCCCTCGGGGACAGGGGCTCTCCTACGAGCAGTACTTC	CSAPRGQGLSYEQYF
TRBJ2-2	.	.	TRBV28	TGTGCCAGCAGTTCCCTGCAGGGACGTACCGGGGAGCTGTTTTTT	CASSSLQGRTGELFF
TRBJ2-7	.	few	TRBV5-1	TGCGCCAGCAGCTTATCTTACAGGAGGGACGTTAACGAGCAGTACTTC	CASSLSYRRDVNEQYF
TRBJ1-2	.	.	TRBV5-6	TGTGCCAGCAGCTTGGTAACGGCCTCTGGCTACACCTTC	CASSLVTASGYTF
TRBJ2-1	.	few	TRBV6-1	TGTGCCAGCAGTTCGACCGGGTTCAATGAGCAGTTCTTC	CASSSTGFNEQFF
TRBJ1-1	.	few	TRBV20-1	TGCAGTGCTAGGGGATCCCGGCACTTGAACACTGAAGCTTTCTTT	CSARGSRHLNTEAFF
TRBJ2-7	TRBD2	few	TRBV4-3	TGCGCCAGCAGCCCCCTCTTAGCGGGAGGAACCTACGAGCAGTACTTC	CASSPLLAGGTYEQYF
TRBJ2-1	.	few	TRBV11-2	TGTGCCAGCAGCTTACGTCCGGCGTCGCCTGGACGATCCAATGAGCAGTTCTTC	CASSLRPASPGRSNEQFF
TRBJ2-5	.	.	TRBV3-1	TGTGCCAGCAGCCAATACTTTGGACACCCGTACCAAGAGACCCAGTACTTC	CASSQYFGHPYQETQYF